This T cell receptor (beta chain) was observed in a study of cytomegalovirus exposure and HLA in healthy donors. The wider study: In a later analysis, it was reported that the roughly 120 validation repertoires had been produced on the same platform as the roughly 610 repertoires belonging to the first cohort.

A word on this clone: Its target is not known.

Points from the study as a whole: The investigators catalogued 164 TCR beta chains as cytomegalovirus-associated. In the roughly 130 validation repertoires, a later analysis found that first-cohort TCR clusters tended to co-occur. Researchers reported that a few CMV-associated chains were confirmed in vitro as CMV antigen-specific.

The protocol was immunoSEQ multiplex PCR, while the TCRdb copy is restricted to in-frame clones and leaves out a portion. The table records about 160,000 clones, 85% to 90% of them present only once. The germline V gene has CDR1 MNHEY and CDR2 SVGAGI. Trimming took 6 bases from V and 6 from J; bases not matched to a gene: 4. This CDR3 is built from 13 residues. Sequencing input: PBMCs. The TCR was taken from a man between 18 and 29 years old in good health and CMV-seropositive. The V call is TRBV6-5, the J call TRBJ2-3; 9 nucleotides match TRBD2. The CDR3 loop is CASRGTSRDTQYF. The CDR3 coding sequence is TGTGCCAGCAGGGGGACTAGCAGGGATACGCAGTATTTT.